The present entry profiles one TCR beta chain with its context. Its antigen is as yet unknown. Relapses following autologous stem cell transplantation were seen in all patients, with brentuximab vedotin exposure varying. The repertoire was sequenced with immunoSEQ multiplex PCR; TCRdb's copy has only in-frame clones and lacks some. Among approximately 99,000 clones listed, roughly nine tenths were seen once. The sample comes from a study of PD-1 blockade in classical Hodgkin lymphoma. Overall study: Administration of nivolumab to patients was at 3 mg/kg intravenously every 2 weeks. Findings and caveats of the study: With respect to the repertoire differences, their causes, possibly disease activity or prior therapy, remain undefined. Newly diagnosed and completely responding patients shared comparable baseline diversity.

The ends were cut back, 5 bases at V and 4 bases at J, with 9 bases in the middle. The germline gives CDR1 PRHDT, CDR2 FYEKMQ (reference sequence). This CDR3 has 14 residues. The receptor was isolated from a human donor with classical Hodgkin lymphoma. Here the sequenced sample was peripheral blood mononuclear cells (PBMCs), taken before the second cycle of nivolumab. V gene TRBV13 combines with J gene TRBJ2-6, with no clear D. CDR3 sequence: CASSHELGANVLTF. CDR3 DNA sequence: TGTGCCAGCAGCCACGAATTAGGGGCCAACGTCCTGACTTTC.